This entry features one T cell receptor (beta chain) sequence. The data stem from a study of preoperative IRX-2 immunotherapy in early breast cancer. Using immunoSEQ multiplex PCR, the repertoire was profiled, and TCRdb retains in-frame clones only, with some absent. The top ten hold under 2.5% of the sample, which has about 98,000 clones, approximately 90% seen once. This CDR3 spans 15 amino acids. Treatment reported: preoperative locoregional IRX-2 cytokine immunotherapy. This receptor was identified in a human donor with breast cancer. Here the sequenced sample was tumor tissue, taken after IRX-2 immunotherapy. J is TRBJ1-1 and V is TRBV7-5. TRBV7-5 is noted as a pseudogene. CDR3 DNA: TGTGCCAGCAGCTTAGAGGGCGGGGCGGCCACTGAAGCTTTCTTT. It is translated as CASSLEGGAATEAFF.